The clone carrying this TCR beta chain is a singleton in its sample. V shed 4 bases, J shed 7 bases, and the junction held 14 bases outside the gene matches. The CDR3 extends over 18 amino acids. CDR1 is PRHDT and CDR2 is FYEKMQ in the germline V gene (reference sequence). These data come from a study of low-dose radiotherapy and immunotherapy resistance in tumors. About the research overall: A dose of 0.5 Gy per fraction was delivered to Cohort 1 every 2 weeks, for a total of 6.5 Gy. With cycle 1 day 1 as the start, patients took oral aspirin 300 mg daily for four cycles.

Donors were given nivolumab, ipilimumab, aspirin, low-dose cyclophosphamide and low-dose radiotherapy. With TRAV- and TRBV-specific primers, first-strand cDNA was made, covering the alpha and beta chains. For amplifying TCRs, the PCR ran for around 20 cycles with Phusion, which was used together with a constant-region primer and the adapter on the V primers. mRNA, once isolated, was amplified by in vitro transcription. TCRdb itself ran the reads through MiXCR, one entry per CDR3 protein. The table records approximately 9,000 distinct CDR3 sequences, 69% of them present only once. The chain carries TRBV13 and TRBJ2-4; TRBD2 aligns across 12 bases. The sequence derives from a human donor with advanced metastatic prostate, ovarian, gallbladder or colorectal cancer (not recorded which). This table probably holds off-target reads from a library built for another chain. This chain's CDR3 is CASSSPRTRTSGVNIQYF. CDR3 bases: TGTGCCAGCAGCTCACCCCGAACAAGGACTAGCGGGGTGAACATTCAGTACTTC.